Below, 13 T cell receptor beta chains from the same sample are listed, as sequenced in a study of CD8+CD57+ T cells in acquired aplastic anemia. CDR3 and TCR beta VDJ profiling relied on a genomic DNA template. Via MiXCR, TCRdb re-called the reads, giving one row per CDR3 protein. The sample shows over 40,000 distinct CDR3 sequences, 60% to 80% of them seen only once. Previously, flow cytometry had revealed CD8+CD57+ cell expansion in the patients chosen for sequencing. The sequenced sample was sorted CD4+, CD8+, or CD8+CD57+ T cells (not recorded which) from PBMCs. The receptors derive from a human donor with aplastic anemia.

As for this clonotype: Compared with germline, one end of the junction differs, possibly owing to a read error. V gene TRBV5-1 combines with J gene TRBJ1-2; 11 bases match TRBD1. The length of the CDR3 is 10 residues. Germline V gives CDR1 SGHRS, CDR2 YFSETQ. The CDR3: CASSPGTGGF. For the CDR3, the DNA is TGCGCCAGCAGCCCTGGGACAGGGGGCTTC.

The chain carries TRBV2 and TRBJ1-5, with TRBD1 identical over 7 bases. The CDR3 sequence is 14 residues long. The germline gives CDR1 SNHLY, CDR2 FYNNEI. V was pared by 6 bases and J by 10 bases, with 12 bases of the junction left unmatched. The CDR3, as DNA: TGTGCCAGCAGAAGAGACAGGGATCGGGGTCCCCAGCATTTT. It specifies CASRRDRDRGPQHF. Full variable domain (outside the CDR3, taken from reference TRBV2 and TRBJ1-5): EPEVTQTPSHQVTQMGQEVILRCVPISNHLYFYWYRQILGQKVEFLVSFYNNEISEKSEIFDDQFSVERPDGSNFTLKIRSTKLEDSAMYFCASRRDRDRGPQHFGDGTRLSIL.

V is TRBV2 and J is TRBJ1-1, with D maybe TRBD1 (6 bases). CDR1 is SNHLY and CDR2 is FYNNEI in the germline V gene. Trimming stripped 1 base from V and 5 bases from J, with 14 bases between. The CDR3 has 15 residues. CDR3 sequence: CASSEGAGRGTEAFF. CDR3 coding DNA: TGTGCCAGCAGTGAAGGGGCAGGGAGGGGGACTGAAGCTTTCTTT. The whole variable domain, filled in from reference TRBV2 and TRBJ1-1, reads EPEVTQTPSHQVTQMGQEVILRCVPISNHLYFYWYRQILGQKVEFLVSFYNNEISEKSEIFDDQFSVERPDGSNFTLKIRSTKLEDSAMYFCASSEGAGRGTEAFFGQGTRLTVV.

V usage is TRBV10-3 and J usage is TRBJ1-2, with 9 bases that match TRBD1. This CDR3 is built from 15 residues. V was clipped by 10 bases and J by 7 bases; unmatched bases: 16. CDR1 and CDR2 from the germline V gene are ENHRY and SYGVKD. This chain's CDR3 is CASTYDVQGAGGYTF. CDR3 DNA: TGTGCCAGCACCTACGACGTACAGGGGGCAGGTGGCTACACCTTC.

This clonotype has more than one count but fewer than ten. This chain connects TRBV10-3 to TRBJ1-1, with TRBD1 matching over 8 bases. The CDR3 runs 12 residues. Germline values: CDR1 ENHRY, CDR2 SYGVKD. V lost 0 bases to trimming and J lost 9 bases; unmatched junction nucleotides: 0. The CDR3 nucleotides read TGTGCCATCAGTGAGTCCAGGGGGCAAGCTTTCTTT. Amino acid sequence: CAISESRGQAFF.

A word on this clonotype: This may stem from a read error, because a much larger clone lies one nucleotide away. This chain links TRBV12-3 or TRBV12-4 with TRBJ2-1, with 8 nucleotides matching TRBD2. Trimming cost V 9 bases and J 9 bases; bases outside gene matches: 13. The CDR3 runs to 14 residues. Here the CDR3 reads CASKTGGEQGEQFF. Written as DNA, the CDR3 is TGTGCCAGTAAAACGGGGGGGGAGCAGGGTGAGCAGTTCTTC.

Remarks on this clonotype: Relative to the germline gene, one junction end is altered; a read error may explain this. The gene calls are TRBV7-2 and TRBJ2-1, with D uncertain. Germline values: CDR1 SGHTA, CDR2 FQGNSA. The CDR3 length is 13 residues. CDR3 amino acids: CASSEYTEYEQFF. The CDR3 DNA follows: TGTGCTAGCAGTGAATATACCGAGTACGAGCAGTTCTTC.

This clonotype was detected only once. This rearrangement joins TRBV6-1 to TRBJ1-2; possible D gene TRBD1, 6 bases. The CDR3 is 14 amino acids. Trimming shortened V by 6 bases and J by 0 bases, and 11 bases separated the two germline ends. Per germline, CDR1 MNHNS and CDR2 SASEGT. The CDR3: CASSRTASNYGYTF. CDR3 DNA: TGTGCCAGCAGCCGGACAGCTTCTAACTATGGCTACACCTTC.

This chain uses TRBV15 with TRBJ1-2, with D possibly being TRBD1 (6 bases). The germline V gene has CDR1 LNHNV and CDR2 YYDKDF (reference sequence). V was pared by 0 bases and J by 6 bases, with 20 bases between. This CDR3 contains 17 residues. The CDR3 region is CATSRDGLGAYAHGYTF. Written as DNA, the CDR3 is TGTGCCACCAGCAGAGACGGTCTGGGGGCCTACGCTCATGGCTACACCTTC. The complete variable domain, with remaining parts taken from reference TRBV15 and TRBJ1-2, reads DAMVIQNPRYQVTQFGKPVTLSCSQTLNHNVMYWYQQKSSQAPKLLFHYYDKDFNNEADTPDNFQSRRPNTSFCFLDIRSPGLGDTAMYLCATSRDGLGAYAHGYTFGSGTRLTVV.

This clonotype was detected ten times or more. The rearrangement joins TRBV14 to TRBJ2-2, with D perhaps matching TRBD2 (6 bases). V lost 10 bases and J 7 bases, leaving 25 bases between the germline ends. Per germline, CDR1 SGHDN and CDR2 FVKESK. The CDR3 totals 16 residues. The CDR3 here is CAILRINTREDGELFF. The CDR3 DNA sequence: TGTGCCATCCTTAGAATTAATACCAGGGAGGACGGGGAGCTGTTTTTT.

This rearrangement joins TRBV10-3 to TRBJ1-2, with D perhaps TRBD1 (5 bases). CDR3 length: 14 amino acids. V was clipped by 4 bases and J by 4 bases, with 13 bases between them. Germline CDR1 and CDR2: ENHRY and SYGVKD. This chain's CDR3 is CAISGQSSSYGYTF. The CDR3 DNA is TGTGCCATCAGTGGACAGTCCTCGAGCTATGGCTACACCTTC.

The chain joins TRBV10-1 to TRBJ1-1, with D hard to call. Trimming left V 7 bases short and J 1 base short, with 10 bases between. This CDR3 comprises 13 residues. Germline loops: CDR1 WNHNN, CDR2 SYGVQD (reference sequence). This CDR3 reads CASMRTGNTEAFF. As DNA, the CDR3 is TGCGCCAGCATGAGGACCGGGAACACTGAAGCTTTCTTT.

The rearrangement links TRBV10-1 to TRBJ2-7; 9 bases match TRBD1. The germline CDR1 and CDR2 sequences are WNHNN and SYGVQD (reference sequence). The CDR3 is 16 amino acids. Unmatched junction bases numbered 12, after V lost 4 bases and J lost 5 bases. DNA for the CDR3: TGCGCCAGCAGTGGGGGGACAGGGCCCGTTCCAGACGAGCAGTACTTC. It encodes CASSGGTGPVPDEQYF.